This entry is about one T cell receptor beta chain. Trimming removed 0 bases from V and 9 bases from J; junction bases left unmatched: 6. CDR1 KGHSH and CDR2 LQKENI come from the germline V gene. The CDR3 runs 14 residues. These data belong to a study of OX40 agonist ivuxolimab in advanced cancers. Some clones are missing from TCRdb's copy, which holds only in-frame ones; the method was immunoSEQ multiplex PCR. The table includes about 75,000 clones, about 86% detected once. The gene calls are TRBV18 and TRBJ2-3; TRBD1 agrees at 7 bases. This sequence originates from an adult with an advanced solid tumor such as melanoma, head and neck, liver or kidney cancer. Sequences were derived from CD4+ or CD8+ T cells sorted from blood, sampled in a trial of the OX40 agonist ivuxolimab. CDR3 sequence reads: CASSPPQGQQTQYF. The CDR3 DNA sequence: TGTGCCAGCTCACCACCCCAGGGACAGCAAACGCAGTATTTT.